This T cell receptor (beta chain) came from a study of T-cell memory formation after mild COVID-19 (dated by TCRdb to the early 2020s). With respect to the entire study: Most TCR sequence clusters were specific to one of the two donors. Longitudinal TCRalpha and TCRbeta repertoire sequencing tracked T-cell clones expanding and contracting after mild COVID-19 in a couple of donors. Two young, previously healthy adult volunteers, one female and one male, were included in the cohort.

Data came from an Illumina NovaSeq 6000. Using 5'RACE with constant-segment primers, TCRalpha and TCRbeta cDNA libraries were constructed, with sample barcodes and unique molecular identifiers added in the process. RNA was extracted from every sample with Trizol reagent. Library amplification was performed in two PCR steps, and a second sample barcode and Illumina TruSeq adapters were introduced in the second step. Sequencing of the libraries was done on an Illumina NovaSeq, producing 2 x 150 bp paired-end reads. The authors processed their data as follows. With migec v1.2.7, reads were demultiplexed and then collapsed into UMI-guided consensus sequences. With mixcr v2.1.11, UMI consensuses were aligned to TRA and TRB V and J templates and assembled into clonotypes. Expanded or contracted clonotypes were those called significant by both edgeR and NoisET, with noise models trained on biological replicates. For edgeR calls, the cutoffs were a false discovery rate-adjusted p below 0.01 and a log2 fold-change threshold of 1. PCA with hierarchical clustering of max-normalized trajectories of the 1000 most abundant clonotypes was used as exploratory dynamics analysis. Separately sequenced CD4+ and CD8+ repertoires were used to assign a CD4 or CD8 phenotype to each responding clone. TCRdb took the public reads, trimmed them with fastp at Q25, ran MiXCR for clone calling and kept in-frame beta chains. Here each entry gathers all rows of one CDR3 protein and keeps the most common genes and DNA. V and J calls and clone size were set by TCRdb, not the authors. A total of roughly 110,000 distinct CDR3 sequences appear in this sample, 14% of them only once. The ten largest clones represent around two fifths of the sample.

Ficoll-Paque density gradient centrifugation was the method used to isolate PBMCs. Here is what the overall study found, with its caveats: Clones that contracted from day 15 to 85 showed balanced CD4/CD8 phenotypes, whereas a second wave of clones that expanded from day 15 to 37 leaned towards CD4+. Only a couple of mild cases were covered in the study, and larger cohorts including severe cases with pre-infection samples were considered necessary. SARS-CoV-2 specificity was not confirmed for the second-wave clones peaking on day 37. Some responding clones were found in pre-infection memory, which suggests that pre-existing cross-reactive memory T cells took part in the SARS-CoV-2 response. Contracting CD4+ clones appeared mostly in the CM and EM memory subsets, whereas CD8+ clones were enriched in EMRA.

A note on this clonotype: Its recognized antigen is unknown. No per-base quality is available; no much larger clone lies one base away.

The CDR3 goes from the cysteine to the phenylalanine over 14 residues. Solely the CDR3 DNA is kept, with 42 bases framed from the first base. Trimming costs V 5 bases and J 3 bases, and their ends lie 11 bases apart. According to the germline V gene, CDR1 reads LGHNT and CDR2 reads FRNRAP. The chain is encoded by TRBV12-5 joined to TRBJ2-1; the best D guess is TRBD1, with 6 bases matching. The source of this sequence is a man aged 18 to 29 who had mild COVID-19 (a few samples of this study predate the infection). The sample titles of this study are shuffled in the database, so cell type and time point are left out; the donor was told from shared clones. Sample: PBMCs or a T cell subset sorted from them (not recorded which). This receptor has the CDR3 CASGPGTSYNEQFF. The nucleotide sequence reads as follows: TGTGCTAGTGGTCCCGGGACAAGCTACAATGAGCAGTTCTTC.